Presented here are 28 T cell receptor beta chains from one specimen sequenced in a study of blood T cell repertoires in COVID-19. Data came from immunoSEQ multiplex PCR; TCRdb stores just in-frame clones and leaves some out. The sample has some 170,000 clones, around 76% seen once. Specimen: peripheral blood. These TCRs come from a woman in her 70s with acute or convalescent COVID-19.

The gene calls are TRBV28 and TRBJ2-2; D gene unclear. This CDR3 has 11 residues. The germline V gene encodes CDR1 MDHEN and CDR2 SYDVKM. Trimming shortened V by 3 bases and J by 13 bases, and 9 bases separated the two germline ends. CDR3 sequence reads: CASSLSSGLFF. CDR3 sequence (DNA): TGTGCCAGCAGTTTGTCTTCAGGGCTGTTTTTT.

The chain couples TRBV6-4 to TRBJ2-1; maybe TRBD2 (5 bases). CDR1 is MRHNA, CDR2 SNTAGT, per germline. This CDR3 comprises 15 residues. V lost 4 bases to trimming and J lost 0 bases, with 10 bases between them. The CDR3: CASSGSASSYNEQFF. CDR3 coding DNA: TGTGCCAGCAGTGGTAGCGCTAGCTCCTACAATGAGCAGTTCTTC.

This clone was counted a single time. V gene TRBV6-2 or TRBV6-3 combines with J gene TRBJ2-7; 11 bases line up with TRBD2. From germline, CDR1 is MNHEY and CDR2 SVGEGT. This CDR3 is 16 amino acids long. J lost 6 bases, V lost 6 bases, and 13 bases had no gene match. The CDR3 DNA sequence: TGTGCCAGCAGCCCCCGACTAGCGGGGTACCCCCTCGAGCAGTACTTC. This translates into CASSPRLAGYPLEQYF.

The CDR3 bases are TGTGCCAGCAGCTTACCCCGGAGCCTCCAGTACTTC. Translating gives CASSLPRSLQYF. This chain uses TRBV7-9 with TRBJ2-7, with D hard to call. Germline assignment: CDR1 SEHNR and CDR2 FQNEAQ (reference sequence). The CDR3 is 12 amino acids. Trimming removed 2 bases from V and 10 bases from J, with 12 bases in between.

The V and J genes are TRBV6-6 and TRBJ1-1; D is possibly TRBD1 (6 bases). The CDR3 spans 13 residues. Germline assignment: CDR1 MNHNY and CDR2 SVGAGI (reference sequence). V was shortened by 2 bases and J by 10 bases, with 14 bases between the two germline ends. The CDR3 spells CASSYEGRGRAFF. The CDR3 coding sequence is TGTGCCAGCAGTTACGAGGGCAGGGGAAGAGCTTTCTTT.

This clone was seen only a few times. The chain links TRBV5-1 to TRBJ2-7; 9 nucleotides line up with TRBD2. The CDR3 totals 13 residues. J gave up 0 bases and V 5 bases, and 0 bases lay outside the gene matches. Germline V gene sequence: CDR1 SGHRS, CDR2 YFSETQ. The CDR3 DNA reads TGCGCCAGCAGAGCGGGGGGCTCCTACGAGCAGTACTTC. Amino acids: CASRAGGSYEQYF.

The sample holds a few counts of this clone. This chain links TRBV27 with TRBJ2-1; a possible D gene is TRBD1 (6 bases). Trimming took off 5 bases at V and 8 bases at J, with 16 bases between the two ends. Germline V lookup: CDR1 MNHEY, CDR2 SMNVEV (reference sequence). The CDR3 has 14 residues. CDR3 DNA sequence: TGTGCCAGCAGTGGAGATCAGGGGATGGATGAGCAGTTCTTC. Its protein is CASSGDQGMDEQFF.

This clone was picked up many times. CDR3 region: CAWRGGRKNTGELFF. The DNA for the CDR3 is TGTGCCTGGAGAGGGGGACGGAAGAACACCGGGGAGCTGTTTTTT. The chain employs TRBV30 and TRBJ2-2, with D possibly being TRBD1 (6 bases). V lost 3 bases, J lost 1 base, and 12 bases lay in between. Germline V gene data show CDR1 as GTSNPN and CDR2 as SVGIG (reference sequence). This CDR3 has 15 amino acids.

This chain links TRBV30 with TRBJ1-5; D is unclear. Germline V lookup: CDR1 GTSNPN, CDR2 SVGIG (reference sequence). The CDR3 extends over 13 amino acids. V was trimmed by 2 bases and J by 7 bases, leaving 12 bases between them. The DNA of the CDR3 is TGTGCCTGGAGTTTAACTACCTCCCAGCCCCAGCATTTT. Translated, it gives CAWSLTTSQPQHF. Complete variable domain (other parts from reference TRBV30 and TRBJ1-5): SQTIHQWPATLVQPVGSPLSLECTVEGTSNPNLYWYRQAAGRGLQLLFYSVGIGQISSEVPQNLSASRPQDRQFILSSKKLLLSDSGFYLCAWSLTTSQPQHFGDGTRLSIL.

This clone was seen once. The chain carries TRBV7-9 and TRBJ2-7; D is uncertain. Germline CDR1 SEHNR, CDR2 FQNEAQ (reference sequence). Between the trimmed V and J ends, which lost 0 bases and 2 bases, there was a span of 14 bases. The CDR3 spans 16 residues. CDR3 in DNA: TGTGCCAGCAGCTTAGCGGCTTTCGATACTACCTACGAGCAGTACTTC. Residues: CASSLAAFDTTYEQYF.

This clone was seen a handful of times. The chain couples TRBV6-2 or TRBV6-3 to TRBJ2-7; TRBD2 is a possible D gene (5 bases). There are 14 residues in the CDR3. V was shortened by 3 bases and J by 3 bases, with 12 bases between the two germline ends. CDR1 is MNHEY and CDR2 is SVGEGT in the germline V gene. CDR3 coding DNA: TGTGCCAGCAGTTATTCCGGGAAAAGCTACGAGCAGTACTTC. Translation: CASSYSGKSYEQYF.

This clone was seen more than once but under ten times. The V call is TRBV4-1, the J call TRBJ1-4; 8 bases align to TRBD1. CDR1 and CDR2 (germline): MGHRA, YSYEKL. J lost 1 base, V lost 1 base, and 8 bases had no gene match. CDR3 length equals 18 residues. The CDR3 loop is CASSQGQGAGRTNEKLFF. The CDR3, as DNA: TGCGCCAGCAGCCAAGGGCAGGGGGCAGGAAGAACTAATGAAAAACTGTTTTTT.

The J gene is TRBJ1-1, the V gene TRBV11-2, with D unclear. The CDR3 has 12 amino acids. Germline V gene sequence: CDR1 SGHAT, CDR2 FQNNGV. The V and J ends lost 0 bases and 11 bases respectively, with 10 bases between them. CDR3 protein: CASSLENSRAFF. The DNA for the CDR3 is TGTGCCAGCAGCTTAGAGAACAGCAGGGCTTTCTTT.

This clone has a single count. The genes are TRBV5-1 and TRBJ2-3; 7 nucleotides agree with TRBD1. Germline V gene sequence: CDR1 SGHRS, CDR2 YFSETQ. Unmatched junction bases numbered 11, after V lost 0 bases and J lost 4 bases. There are 17 residues in the CDR3. The CDR3 loop is CASSLAPRQGVPDTQYF. The CDR3 bases are TGCGCCAGCAGCTTGGCCCCCCGACAGGGCGTCCCAGATACGCAGTATTTT.

V is TRBV29-1 and J is TRBJ1-1; D is uncertain. Per the germline V gene, CDR1 is SQVTM and CDR2 is ANQGSEA. The CDR3 has 13 residues. V was pared by 2 bases and J by 0 bases, with 7 bases between. CDR3: CSVESHLNTEAFF. CDR3 bases: TGCAGCGTTGAATCCCACTTGAACACTGAAGCTTTCTTT.

The J gene is TRBJ2-3, the V gene TRBV3-1 (or the pseudogene TRBV3-2); D unresolved. V shed 6 bases and J shed 6 bases, with 10 bases lying between them. The germline V gene encodes CDR1 LGHDT and CDR2 YNNKEL (reference sequence). The CDR3 totals 12 residues. This CDR3 is CASSRDLDTQYF. For the CDR3, the DNA is TGTGCCAGCAGTCGAGATTTGGATACGCAGTATTTT.

The chain has TRBV6-5 and TRBJ2-7, with TRBD1 identical over 12 bases. The germline gives CDR1 MNHEY, CDR2 SVGAGI. The CDR3 totals 15 residues. Trimming at V came to 6 bases and at J to 5 bases, leaving 8 bases not matched to a gene. The CDR3 nucleotides are TGTGCCAGCAGCTCCCGGGACAGGGGGCGCAACGAGCAGTACTTC. It specifies CASSSRDRGRNEQYF.

The V call is TRBV29-1, the J call TRBJ1-2, with 9 bases that match TRBD1. With V trimmed by 0 bases and J by 7 bases, 6 bases remained unmatched. This CDR3 is built from 14 residues. Looked up from germline, CDR1 is SQVTM and CDR2 is ANQGSEA. Here the CDR3 reads CSVEEGQGKGGYTF. In DNA, the CDR3 is TGCAGCGTTGAAGAGGGACAGGGAAAGGGTGGCTACACCTTC.

The gene calls are TRBV10-1 and TRBJ2-1, with 7 bases that match TRBD1. The CDR3 sequence is 14 residues long. Germline V gene lookup returns CDR1 WNHNN and CDR2 SYGVQD (reference sequence). With 6 bases clipped from V and 4 bases from J, the junction kept 6 bases outside the gene matches. CDR3 DNA: TGCGCCAGCAGCCGGGACAGCGGATACAATGAGCAGTTCTTC. As protein: CASSRDSGYNEQFF.

This chain joins TRBV19 and TRBJ1-2, with D hard to call. Germline V gene sequence: CDR1 LNHDA, CDR2 SQIVND (reference sequence). V was pared by 3 bases and J by 6 bases, with 20 bases between. The CDR3 extends over 16 amino acids. The CDR3 sequence: CASSIRILDWEDGYTF. The CDR3, as DNA: TGTGCCAGTAGTATCCGGATTCTGGACTGGGAGGATGGCTACACCTTC.

The J gene is TRBJ2-3, the V gene TRBV18; TRBD2 is a possible D gene (6 bases). Germline CDR1 is KGHSH and CDR2 is LQKENI. The V gene lost 2 bases and the J gene lost 3 bases, with 18 bases spanning the gap. CDR3 length: 17 amino acids. The CDR3 is CASSPKAPVGSTDTQYF. CDR3 coding DNA: TGTGCCAGCTCACCAAAAGCCCCGGTCGGGAGTACAGATACGCAGTATTTT.

Only one count was recorded for this clone. The V gene is TRBV18, the J gene TRBJ2-1, with TRBD1 identical over 8 bases. V lost 3 bases, J lost 6 bases, and 10 bases stayed unmatched. The CDR3 runs 16 residues. CDR1 and CDR2 (germline): KGHSH, LQKENI. CDR3 residues: CASSPRLQGASNEQFF. CDR3 coding DNA: TGTGCCAGCTCACCCCGACTCCAGGGGGCTTCCAATGAGCAGTTCTTC.

The chain employs TRBV3-1 (or the pseudogene TRBV3-2) and TRBJ2-6; 10 bases align to TRBD1. The CDR3 loop spans 17 amino acids. Trimming took 1 base from V and 2 from J; bases not matched to a gene: 2. The germline gives CDR1 LGHDT, CDR2 YNNKEL (reference sequence). The CDR3 DNA reads TGTGCCAGCAGCCAAGGACAGGGGGCGCCTGGGGCCAACGTCCTGACTTTC. Amino acid sequence: CASSQGQGAPGANVLTF.

This clone was observed a few times. V usage is TRBV7-9 and J usage is TRBJ1-6, with 7 bases fitting TRBD1. The CDR3 contains 13 residues. The germline V gene has CDR1 SEHNR and CDR2 FQNEAQ (reference sequence). The junction had 3 bases not matched to a gene; V was cut back by 6 bases and J by 7 bases. CDR3 sequence reads: CASSQQGNSPLHF. Here the CDR3 DNA reads TGTGCCAGCAGTCAACAGGGGAATTCACCCCTCCACTTT.

The chain combines TRBV4-1 with TRBJ1-2; D ambiguous. Trimming shortened V by 0 bases and J by 7 bases, and 12 bases separated the two germline ends. The V gene's germline CDR1 is MGHRA and CDR2 YSYEKL. This CDR3 has 14 residues. The DNA of the CDR3 is TGCGCCAGCAGCCAAGATGACACCGGTCCTGGCTACACCTTC. Translated: CASSQDDTGPGYTF.

This clone was seen only a few times. The genes are TRBV29-1 and TRBJ2-1, with TRBD1 matching 8 bases. Germline V gene sequence: CDR1 SQVTM, CDR2 ANQGSEA. Unmatched junction bases numbered 8, after V lost 1 base and J lost 6 bases. The CDR3 length is 15 residues. In nucleotides, the CDR3 is TGCAGCGTTGAAGCCGACAGGGGCGAAAGCAATGAGCAGTTCTTC. Protein product: CSVEADRGESNEQFF.

V gene TRBV6-2 or TRBV6-3 combines with J gene TRBJ2-7, with 10 positions matching TRBD1. CDR1 is MNHEY and CDR2 is SVGEGT in the germline V gene. This CDR3 region has 14 residues. Unmatched junction bases numbered 5, after V lost 5 bases and J lost 4 bases. The CDR3 here is CASSKGQGRYEQYF. The DNA of the CDR3 is TGTGCCAGCAGTAAGGGACAGGGGAGGTACGAGCAGTACTTC.

CDR3 loop: CASSRTGRAVYEQYF. The CDR3 coding sequence is TGTGCCAGCAGTCGGACAGGGCGGGCCGTATACGAGCAGTACTTC. The V call is TRBV6-5, the J call TRBJ2-7; 8 bases match TRBD1. J gave up 4 bases and V 5 bases, and 10 bases lay outside the gene matches. The CDR3 has 15 residues. Germline CDR1 reads MNHEY; CDR2 reads SVGAGI.